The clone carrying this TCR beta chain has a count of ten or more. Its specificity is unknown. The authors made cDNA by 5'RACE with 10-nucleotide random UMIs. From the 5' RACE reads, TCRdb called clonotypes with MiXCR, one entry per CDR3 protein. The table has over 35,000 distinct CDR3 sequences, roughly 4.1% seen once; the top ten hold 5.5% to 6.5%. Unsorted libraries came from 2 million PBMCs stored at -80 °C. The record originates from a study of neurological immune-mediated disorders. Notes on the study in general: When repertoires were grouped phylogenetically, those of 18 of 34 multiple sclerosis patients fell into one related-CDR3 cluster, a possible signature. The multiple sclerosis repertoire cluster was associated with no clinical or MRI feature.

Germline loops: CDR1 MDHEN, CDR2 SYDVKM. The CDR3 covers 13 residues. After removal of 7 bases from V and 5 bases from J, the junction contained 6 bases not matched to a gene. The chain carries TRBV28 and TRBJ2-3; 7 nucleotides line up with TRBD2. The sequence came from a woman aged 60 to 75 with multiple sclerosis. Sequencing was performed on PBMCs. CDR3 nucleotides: TGTGCCAGCACCCCGGGAGGCCGAGATACGCAGTATTTT. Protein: CASTPGGRDTQYF.